The rows below give T cell receptor delta chains drawn from one sample of a study of gammadelta T cells in human blood. TCRdb called clones anew from the RT-PCR reads with CATT. The sample lists about 1,100 delta-chain clones, under 6.5% occurring once. Sequencing was performed on non-Vgamma9Vdelta2 gamma-delta T cells from infant blood. These receptors all come from a human donor. CDR3s include the opening cysteine and the closing phenylalanine or tryptophan. The D gene is left open where the match is weak. Some rows have no size entry. The others give once, few or many, or a class for an expanded clone.

D gene: -; V gene: TRDV1; J gene: TRDJ1; clone size: large; CDR3 DNA: TGTGCTCTTGGGGAACACTACCAGAGGTGGGGGGACTACACCGATAAACTCATCTTT; CDR3 protein: CALGEHYQRWGDYTDKLIF
D gene: TRDD3; V gene: TRDV3; J gene: TRDJ1; clone size: large; CDR3 DNA: TGTGCCTTTAACATCAAGAGTACGTTCGCTGGGGGGTACACCGATAAACTCATCTTT; CDR3 protein: CAFNIKSTFAGGYTDKLIF
D gene: TRDD3; V gene: TRDV1; J gene: TRDJ1; clone size: large; CDR3 DNA: TGTGCTCTTGGGGAATGGAGGGCCTCGCCCTGGGGGCAGAACCACCCAAACACCGATAAACTCATCTTT; CDR3 protein: CALGEWRASPWGQNHPNTDKLIF
D gene: -; V gene: TRDV1; J gene: TRDJ1; clone size: medium-sized; CDR3 DNA: TGTGCTCTTGGGGACACAAGGGACGGGGACATACGCCAATCCCTAGGTAAACTCATCTTT; CDR3 protein: CALGDTRDGDIRQSLGKLIF
D gene: -; V gene: TRDV1; J gene: TRDJ3; clone size: large; CDR3 DNA: TGTGCTCTTGGGGAACTCCGCTGGCCCCCCAGCTCCTGGGACACCCGACAGATGTTTTTC; CDR3 protein: CALGELRWPPSSWDTRQMFF
D gene: TRDD3; V gene: TRDV2; J gene: TRDJ1; clone size: -; CDR3 DNA: TGTGCCTGTGAAACAACTGGGGGATTTCAGACCGATAAACTCATCTTT; CDR3 protein: CACETTGGFQTDKLIF
D gene: TRDD3; V gene: TRDV1; J gene: TRDJ1; clone size: large; CDR3 DNA: TGTGCTCTTGGGGAACCCCCCCATTTCCTACGTGGGGGATACGCTACGTACACCGATAAACTCATCTTT; CDR3 protein: CALGEPPHFLRGGYATYTDKLIF
D gene: -; V gene: TRDV1; J gene: TRDJ1; clone size: few; CDR3 DNA: TGTGCTCTTGGGGAACTAGTGTGTATTTTCCCTAATCGAATTTGGAGGGCGAGACAATACACCGATAAACTCATCTTT; CDR3 protein: CALGELVCIFPNRIWRARQYTDKLIF
D gene: TRDD3; V gene: TRDV1; J gene: TRDJ1; clone size: medium-sized; CDR3 DNA: TGTGCTCTTGGGGAACCTCCTTGGGGGATACCTAAACTCATCTTT; CDR3 protein: CALGEPPWGIPKLIF
D gene: TRDD3; V gene: TRDV3; J gene: TRDJ1; clone size: large; CDR3 DNA: TGTGCCTTGACAAGACGGGCCTACTACTGGGGGATAGACACCGATAAACTCATCTTT; CDR3 protein: CALTRRAYYWGIDTDKLIF
D gene: TRDD3; V gene: TRDV1; J gene: TRDJ1; clone size: large; CDR3 DNA: TGTGCTCTTGGTGACGCCCGTACTGGGGGATACGCCCGGGGAATCGATAAACTCATCTTT; CDR3 protein: CALGDARTGGYARGIDKLIF
D gene: TRDD3; V gene: TRDV2; J gene: TRDJ1; clone size: -; CDR3 DNA: TGTGCCTGTGTGAGGTCCGGGGGTAAGTCCGGGGGATCCTCGACTAAACTCATCTTT; CDR3 protein: CACVRSGGKSGGSSTKLIF
D gene: TRDD3; V gene: TRDV1; J gene: TRDJ1; clone size: few; CDR3 DNA: TGTGCTCTTGGCCATGGAGGGGTGGGGGATACAGTTAAACTCATCTTT; CDR3 protein: CALGHGGVGDTVKLIF
D gene: TRDD2; V gene: TRDV1; J gene: TRDJ1; clone size: few; CDR3 DNA: TGTGCTCTTGGGGAGCCTTCCTTTCCCCGTACTGATAAACTCATCTTT; CDR3 protein: CALGEPSFPRTDKLIF
D gene: -; V gene: TRDV1; J gene: TRDJ1; clone size: large; CDR3 DNA: TGTGCTCTTGGGGAACGTGACTTTTCCTACGTGGGGATTCACGATAAACTCATCTTT; CDR3 protein: CALGERDFSYVGIHDKLIF
D gene: TRDD3; V gene: TRDV1; J gene: TRDJ1; clone size: -; CDR3 DNA: TGTGCTCTTGGGGCTACTGGGGGATATCGAGATAAACTCATCTTT; CDR3 protein: CALGATGGYRDKLIF
D gene: -; V gene: TRDV1; J gene: TRDJ2; clone size: large; CDR3 DNA: TGTGCTCTTGGGGAAGCGGGCCTACGGGGGACCGTCTCCTATTTCTCTTTGACAGCACAACTCTTCTTT; CDR3 protein: CALGEAGLRGTVSYFSLTAQLFF
D gene: TRDD3; V gene: TRAV29/DV5; J gene: TRDJ1; clone size: large; CDR3 DNA: TGTGCAGCAAGCGCGCGCCTACTCGGGGGGGATACGCGTATCGTTGCGGCCGATAAACTCATCTTT; CDR3 protein: CAASARLLGGDTRIVAADKLIF
D gene: TRDD3; V gene: TRDV1; J gene: TRDJ1; clone size: large; CDR3 DNA: TGTGCTCTTGGGGAACTGACTCGACGTACTGGGGGAGAGTTCGATAAACTCATCTTT; CDR3 protein: CALGELTRRTGGEFDKLIF
D gene: TRDD3; V gene: TRDV1; J gene: TRDJ1; clone size: -; CDR3 DNA: TGTGCTCTTGGGGAAATATCCTACGTCGTATGGGGGATACGGGACACCGATAAACTCATCTTT; CDR3 protein: CALGEISYVVWGIRDTDKLIF
D gene: TRDD3; V gene: TRDV2; J gene: TRDJ1; clone size: large; CDR3 DNA: TGTGCCTGTGCCGCCGTACTGGGGGACCACGGAATCCATAAACTCATCTTT; CDR3 protein: CACAAVLGDHGIHKLIF
D gene: TRDD3; V gene: TRDV3; J gene: TRDJ1; clone size: medium-sized; CDR3 DNA: TGTGCCTTTTGCTACACTGGGGGATACGAGGGCCTCCGTCGGCCGTACACCGATAAACTCATCTTT; CDR3 protein: CAFCYTGGYEGLRRPYTDKLIF
D gene: -; V gene: TRDV1; J gene: TRDJ1; clone size: medium-sized; CDR3 DNA: TGTGCTCTTGGGGAAGGCCCTCATACACAGGGTAAACTCATCTTT; CDR3 protein: CALGEGPHTQGKLIF
D gene: TRDD2; V gene: TRAV14/DV4; J gene: TRDJ1; clone size: medium-sized; CDR3 DNA: TGTGCAATGAGAGAGAGGGCCTTCCTACGTTCAGGGGGATCGGAATACACCGATAAACTCATCTTT; CDR3 protein: CAMRERAFLRSGGSEYTDKLIF
D gene: TRDD3; V gene: TRAV29/DV5; J gene: TRDJ1; clone size: medium-sized; CDR3 DNA: TGTGCAGCAAGCGGGGTCCATCCAACCCTGGGGGACACCGATAAACTCATCTTT; CDR3 protein: CAASGVHPTLGDTDKLIF
D gene: TRDD3; V gene: TRDV1; J gene: TRDJ1; clone size: large; CDR3 DNA: TGTGCTCTTGGGCTCCTAAAACGCCGAGGTACTGGGGGATGGCACACCGATAAACTCATCTTT; CDR3 protein: CALGLLKRRGTGGWHTDKLIF
D gene: -; V gene: TRDV1; J gene: TRDJ1; clone size: medium-sized; CDR3 DNA: TGTGCTCTTGGGGAACTAGCACCTTCCTACCCGTACTGGGGGGTATCGTACACCGATAAACTCATCTTT; CDR3 protein: CALGELAPSYPYWGVSYTDKLIF
D gene: -; V gene: TRDV1; J gene: TRDJ3; clone size: -; CDR3 DNA: TGTGCTCTTGGGGCGAGGCCAGGGCCTTCCCCCGCTTTGCGACAGATGTTTTTC; CDR3 protein: CALGARPGPSPALRQMFF
D gene: TRDD3; V gene: TRDV1; J gene: TRDJ1; clone size: few; CDR3 DNA: TGTGCTCTTGGGGAGAGCCCTCCTGGGGGATACGACACCGATAAACTCATCTTT; CDR3 protein: CALGESPPGGYDTDKLIF
D gene: -; V gene: TRDV1; J gene: TRDJ1; clone size: -; CDR3 DNA: TGTGCTCTTGGGGTCGACGGGGAGAAACTCATCTTT; CDR3 protein: CALGVDGEKLIF
D gene: TRDD2; V gene: TRDV1; J gene: TRDJ1; clone size: large; CDR3 DNA: TGTGCTCTTGGGGACCTTCCTACGACCCCCTTTACTGGGGCCCCCACGGGGCTCATCTTT; CDR3 protein: CALGDLPTTPFTGAPTGLIF
D gene: -; V gene: TRDV1; J gene: TRDJ2; clone size: large; CDR3 DNA: TGTGCTCTTGGGGAATTCTTCCTACGGGGGGGTAATGGCTGGGGGCCTATTACAGCACAACTCTTCTTT; CDR3 protein: CALGEFFLRGGNGWGPITAQLFF
D gene: TRDD3; V gene: TRDV1; J gene: TRDJ1; clone size: large; CDR3 DNA: TGTGCTCTTGGGGAACTAGTTGCCCTACGGGCTAACTGGGGATACGTTACATTTGATAGAAATAAACTCATCTTT; CDR3 protein: CALGELVALRANWGYVTFDRNKLIF
D gene: -; V gene: TRDV1; J gene: TRDJ1; clone size: large; CDR3 DNA: TGTGCTCTTGGGGGATCTTCTGAACTACCCCCCGGGGAACTCATCTTT; CDR3 protein: CALGGSSELPPGELIF
D gene: -; V gene: TRDV1; J gene: TRDJ1; clone size: medium-sized; CDR3 DNA: TGTGCTCTTGGGGAGCTCCCCTCGGGGGACCCTTACACCGATAAACTCATCTTT; CDR3 protein: CALGELPSGDPYTDKLIF
D gene: TRDD3; V gene: TRDV1; J gene: TRDJ1; clone size: medium-sized; CDR3 DNA: TGTGCTCTTGGGGGGCACAAATACGTGGGGGATAAGAGGCTCATCTTT; CDR3 protein: CALGGHKYVGDKRLIF